This TCR beta chain was sequenced in a study of blood T cell repertoires in COVID-19. Study information: Sites across the United States, Italy and Spain contributed samples from acute and convalescent COVID-19.

As originally analysed: Researchers report that nucleated cell counts were estimated from reference gene primer amplification. Produced via immunoSEQ multiplex PCR; TCRdb's table is partial and in-frame only. From that table come the V and J calls and clone size; the DNA was used to work out D and trimming. The profile shows under 200,000 clones, around nine tenths of them singletons. This clone came up once. V was shortened by 0 bases and J by 5 bases, with 13 bases between the two germline ends. Germline loops: CDR1 MNHEY, CDR2 SVGAGI. The CDR3 is 15 amino acids. The V call is TRBV6-5, the J call TRBJ2-5; D ambiguous. This receptor was taken from a man between 70 and 80 years old with acute or convalescent COVID-19. The sequenced sample consisted of peripheral blood. The CDR3, as DNA: TGTGCCAGCAGTTACTCGATTAGTTTCCTCGAGACCCAGTACTTC. Translating gives CASSYSISFLETQYF.